These T cell receptor beta chains were read from a single sample in a study of blood T cells in healthy people across ages. TCRdb reprocessed the 5' RACE reads with MiXCR, giving one entry per CDR3 protein. The table has hundreds of thousands of distinct CDR3 sequences, roughly 21% seen once. The specimen sequenced was blood. Receptors were obtained from a man in his 70s in good health. Each CDR3 is given with its conserved first and last residue. Size is stated for part of the rows, as once, few or many counts, or as a class when the clone is expanded.

CDR3 protein: CAWSVLAGGRDTQYF
clone size: .
V gene: TRBV30
J gene: TRBJ2-3

CDR3 protein: CASSQDPGSYNSPLHF
clone size: .
V gene: TRBV4-3
J gene: TRBJ1-6

CDR3 protein: CASSYGTGNTGELFF
clone size: .
V gene: TRBV7-7
J gene: TRBJ2-2

CDR3 protein: CASSYSRWSTDTQYF
clone size: few
V gene: TRBV11-2
J gene: TRBJ2-3

CDR3 protein: CASSQGEGAGDTQYF
clone size: .
V gene: TRBV4-2
J gene: TRBJ2-3

CDR3 protein: CASSQDGSFGNEQFF
clone size: .
V gene: TRBV4-3
J gene: TRBJ2-1

CDR3 protein: CSAMTGGYDEQYF
clone size: many
V gene: TRBV20-1
J gene: TRBJ2-7

CDR3 protein: CASGTSGSNNEQFF
clone size: .
V gene: TRBV12-3/TRBV12-4
J gene: TRBJ2-1

CDR3 protein: CASSQDRLAKGNIQYF
clone size: .
V gene: TRBV4-1
J gene: TRBJ2-4

CDR3 protein: CSAREGTRYNEQFF
clone size: few
V gene: TRBV20-1
J gene: TRBJ2-1

CDR3 protein: CASSRSFEQYF
clone size: few
V gene: TRBV11-2
J gene: TRBJ2-7

CDR3 protein: CASSEASGFYNEQFF
clone size: few
V gene: TRBV6-2/TRBV6-3
J gene: TRBJ2-1

CDR3 protein: CASSPRQRDTGALFF
clone size: .
V gene: TRBV18
J gene: TRBJ2-2

CDR3 protein: CSARTSGTSGSSPETQYF
clone size: .
V gene: TRBV20-1
J gene: TRBJ2-5

CDR3 protein: CASSFQREGDTQYF
clone size: many
V gene: TRBV7-9
J gene: TRBJ2-3

CDR3 protein: CASSQGIEAFF
clone size: few
V gene: TRBV13
J gene: TRBJ1-1

CDR3 protein: CASSKTWTSNTGELFF
clone size: .
V gene: TRBV11-1
J gene: TRBJ2-2

CDR3 protein: CASSLGTGTVEQYF
clone size: few
V gene: TRBV7-2
J gene: TRBJ2-7

CDR3 protein: CAISSAGATGELFF
clone size: .
V gene: TRBV10-3
J gene: TRBJ2-2

CDR3 protein: CASSPSPGQYQETQYF
clone size: .
V gene: TRBV7-9
J gene: TRBJ2-5

CDR3 protein: CATSRDGLLQETQYF
clone size: .
V gene: TRBV15
J gene: .

CDR3 protein: CASRYSGGVAYNEQFF
clone size: .
V gene: TRBV6-6
J gene: TRBJ2-1

CDR3 protein: CASSLDRENEQYF
clone size: few
V gene: TRBV27
J gene: TRBJ2-7

CDR3 protein: CASRGSTSNYEQYF
clone size: .
V gene: TRBV12-3/TRBV12-4
J gene: TRBJ2-7

CDR3 protein: CASRPRQGSAYEQYF
clone size: .
V gene: TRBV6-5
J gene: .

CDR3 protein: CSAASAGADTQYF
clone size: many
V gene: TRBV20-1
J gene: TRBJ2-3

CDR3 protein: CASSQERAGMETQYF
clone size: few
V gene: TRBV4-1
J gene: TRBJ2-5

CDR3 protein: CASTPPGLSYEQYF
clone size: .
V gene: TRBV7-9
J gene: .

CDR3 protein: CASSRTGDRVKNIQYF
clone size: .
V gene: TRBV6-6
J gene: TRBJ2-4

CDR3 protein: CASSSTTSEVSYEQYF
clone size: .
V gene: TRBV28
J gene: TRBJ2-7

CDR3 protein: CVVTGVETQYF
clone size: few
V gene: TRBV20-1
J gene: TRBJ2-5

CDR3 protein: CASRGNRAGDVETQYF
clone size: .
V gene: TRBV28
J gene: .

CDR3 protein: CASREPQVEQFF
clone size: .
V gene: TRBV6-6
J gene: .

CDR3 protein: CASSPEGYYEQYF
clone size: few
V gene: TRBV9
J gene: TRBJ2-7

CDR3 protein: CASSLTGRSYGYTF
clone size: .
V gene: TRBV11-2
J gene: TRBJ1-2

CDR3 protein: CASSWRRGGNTEAFF
clone size: .
V gene: TRBV7-2
J gene: TRBJ1-1

CDR3 protein: CASRTASSPHTDTQYF
clone size: once
V gene: TRBV6-5
J gene: TRBJ2-3

CDR3 protein: CASSFSLTYEQYF
clone size: .
V gene: TRBV5-1
J gene: TRBJ2-7

CDR3 protein: CASSQGQGVGSEQYF
clone size: once
V gene: TRBV4-1
J gene: TRBJ2-7

CDR3 protein: CASSSPGASTDTQYF
clone size: .
V gene: TRBV6-5
J gene: TRBJ2-3

CDR3 protein: CASSLSRMGTGELFF
clone size: .
V gene: TRBV28
J gene: TRBJ2-2

CDR3 protein: CASSPDRGSRGYTF
clone size: few
V gene: TRBV12-3/TRBV12-4
J gene: TRBJ1-2

CDR3 protein: CASSRPGELFF
clone size: .
V gene: TRBV2
J gene: TRBJ2-2

CDR3 protein: CASSFWASTDTQYF
clone size: .
V gene: TRBV5-1
J gene: TRBJ2-3

CDR3 protein: CASSFPDSLSGANVLTF
clone size: .
V gene: TRBV5-6
J gene: TRBJ2-6

CDR3 protein: CASSVVTQETQYF
clone size: .
V gene: TRBV6-1
J gene: TRBJ2-5

CDR3 protein: CSVVKGAREQYF
clone size: .
V gene: TRBV29-1
J gene: TRBJ2-5